The 7 T cell receptor beta chains reported below all come from one sample, sequenced in a study of blood T cell repertoires in COVID-19. Generated by immunoSEQ multiplex PCR, the TCRdb table keeps only in-frame clones and is missing some. The data hold some 350,000 clones, with around 87% observed a single time. Sequenced sample: peripheral blood. These receptors were obtained from a woman aged 45-60 years with COVID-19, enrolled during active disease.

This clone was counted between two and nine times. CDR3 sequence (DNA): TGTGCCAGCAGCTTCGGGGATAGCAATCAGCCCCAGCATTTT. Translated, it gives CASSFGDSNQPQHF. V gene TRBV6-2 or TRBV6-3 combines with J gene TRBJ1-5, with unresolved D. Trimming cost V 6 bases and J 0 bases, with 9 bases left between them. The CDR3 contains 14 residues. Germline V CDR1 and CDR2: MNHEY, SVGEGT.

The chain joins TRBV7-7 to TRBJ2-2; 9 bases match TRBD2. The length of the CDR3 is 17 residues. Germline-derived CDR1 and CDR2 are SSHAT and FNYEAQ (reference sequence). After removal of 2 bases from V and 6 bases from J, the junction contained 10 bases not matched to a gene. The DNA for the CDR3 is TGTGCCAGCAGCTTAAACCCTAGCGGGATGGGCGCCGGGGAGCTGTTTTTT. Translation gives CASSLNPSGMGAGELFF.

V usage is TRBV19 and J usage is TRBJ2-7; tentatively, D is TRBD1 (7 bases). The ends were cut back, 4 bases at V and 2 bases at J, with 18 bases in the middle. The CDR3 extends over 16 amino acids. Germline CDR1 LNHDA, CDR2 SQIVND (reference sequence). The CDR3 loop is CASSTGPGDSPYEQYF. Written as DNA, the CDR3 is TGTGCCAGTAGTACCGGCCCGGGGGACAGTCCCTACGAGCAGTACTTC.

V and J are TRBV18 and TRBJ2-5; 8 nucleotides align to TRBD1. V was clipped by 5 bases and J by 2 bases; unmatched bases: 7. CDR3 length: 15 amino acids. The V gene's germline CDR1 is KGHSH and CDR2 LQKENI. The CDR3 DNA sequence: TGTGCCAGCTCATTCCGGGACAGGCTACAAGAGACCCAGTACTTC. It codes for CASSFRDRLQETQYF.

The gene calls are TRBV29-1 and TRBJ2-5, with D possibly TRBD1 on 7 matching bases. Germline CDR1 SQVTM, CDR2 ANQGSEA. Trimming removed 5 bases at V and 4 bases at J, with 14 bases between. CDR3 length: 13 amino acids. The CDR3: CSVLQGRLETQYF. In DNA form, the CDR3 reads TGCAGCGTTCTACAGGGGAGGTTAGAGACCCAGTACTTC. The whole variable domain, remainder taken from reference TRBV29-1 and TRBJ2-5, is SAVISQKPSRDICQRGTSLTIQCQVDSQVTMMFWYRQQPGQSLTLIATANQGSEATYESGFVIDKFPISRPNLTFSTLTVSNMSPEDSSIYLCSVLQGRLETQYFGPGTRLLVL.

The J gene is TRBJ2-2, the V gene TRBV19, with 8 bases lining up with TRBD2. V was clipped by 5 bases and J by 0 bases; unmatched bases: 5. The CDR3 contains 16 residues. The V gene's germline CDR1 is LNHDA and CDR2 SQIVND (reference sequence). The CDR3 is CASSRLLAANTGELFF. CDR3 sequence (DNA): TGTGCCAGTAGTCGCCTACTAGCGGCGAACACCGGGGAGCTGTTTTTT. Using reference TRBV19 and TRBJ2-2 for the parts outside the CDR3, the full variable domain is DGGITQSPKYLFRKEGQNVTLSCEQNLNHDAMYWYRQDPGQGLRLIYYSQIVNDFQKGDIAEGYSVSREKKESFPLTVTSAQKNPTAFYLCASSRLLAANTGELFFGEGSRLTVL.

The rearrangement links TRBV5-1 to TRBJ2-7; D is possibly TRBD1 (5 bases). CDR1 and CDR2 (germline): SGHRS, YFSETQ. With 5 bases removed from V and 0 bases from J, the gap between germline ends came to 15 bases. This CDR3 comprises 15 residues. The CDR3 DNA reads as TGCGCCAGCAGAGTATCAGGGCAACTCTCCTACGAGCAGTACTTC. Residues: CASRVSGQLSYEQYF.